The clone carrying this T cell receptor beta chain has a count of ten or more. Its target is unknown. Thyroid surgery took place with no prior treatment in any patient. This sample was included in a study of metastatic and nonmetastatic thyroid tumors. MiXCR re-clonotyped the PCR reads for TCRdb. The sample shows about 40,000 clones, approximately 10% of them seen only once. Study-level points and caveats: When malignant thyroid tumors were compared with benign nodules, TCR beta diversity was reportedly significantly higher in the malignant tumors. This held in both blood and tumor samples.

The source of this sequence is a female donor with papillary thyroid cancer or a benign thyroid nodule (not recorded which). Some clones in this sample may be carry-over from other donors' samples. The material sequenced was blood.

CDR3 DNA: TGCAGTGCTAGAGTGACTAGCGGGAGATCAGATACGCAGTATTTT. Protein: CSARVTSGRSDTQYF. The chain uses TRBV20-1 and TRBJ2-3; 12 nucleotides align to TRBD2. The CDR3 has 15 amino acids. The germline V gene has CDR1 DFQATT and CDR2 SNEGSKA (reference sequence). Trimming took 1 base from V and 4 from J; bases not matched to a gene: 3.